These T cell receptor beta chains were read from a single sample in a study of T-cell reconstitution after alpha-beta-depleted transplantation in children. From the PCR reads, TCRdb called clonotypes with MiXCR, one entry per CDR3 protein. The profile shows a few hundred thousand distinct CDR3 sequences, 10% of them singletons. The specimen comprised PBMCs, sampled before TCRalphabeta/CD19-depleted stem cell transplant. The source of these receptors is a boy younger than two with acute myeloid leukemia, due to receive a stem cell transplant. The CDR3 runs from the conserved cysteine through the conserved F or W. The D gene is left open where the match is weak. Clone size, where shown, is once, few, many, or a class for clones that have expanded.

TRBV20-1	-	many	TRBJ2-5	CSARPLAITETQYF	TGCAGTGCTAGACCCCTCGCGATCACAGAGACCCAGTACTTC
TRBV7-8	-	many	TRBJ2-3	CASSFLGGDTQYF	TGTGCCAGCAGCTTTCTGGGAGGAGATACGCAGTATTTT
TRBV7-2	-	many	TRBJ1-5	CASSLSVNQPQHF	TGTGCCAGCAGCTTATCTGTGAATCAGCCCCAGCATTTT
TRBV5-5	TRBD2	many	TRBJ2-2	CASSLVAGVETGELFF	TGTGCCAGCAGCTTAGTGGCGGGAGTAGAGACCGGGGAGCTGTTTTTT
TRBV12-3/TRBV12-4	-	many	TRBJ1-1	CASTVAGYSTEAFF	TGTGCCAGCACGGTCGCAGGCTATAGCACTGAAGCTTTCTTT
TRBV6-2/TRBV6-3	-	many	TRBJ1-5	CASGTDSNQPQHF	TGTGCCAGCGGGACGGATAGCAATCAGCCCCAGCATTTT
TRBV29-1	-	many	TRBJ2-1	CSHYPASSNEQFF	TGCAGCCACTACCCAGCCAGCTCGAATGAGCAGTTCTTC
TRBV7-8	-	few	TRBJ1-3	CASSNRGGTFLAGNTIYF	TGTGCCAGCAGCAATAGAGGGGGGACGTTCCTAGCCGGAAACACCATATATTTT
TRBV5-1	TRBD1	many	TRBJ2-6	CASSWDRFSGANVLTF	TGCGCCAGCAGCTGGGACAGGTTCTCTGGGGCCAACGTCCTGACTTTC
TRBV10-3	TRBD1	many	TRBJ2-7	CAISEPGQGRSEQYF	TGTGCCATCAGTGAGCCGGGACAGGGGAGGAGCGAGCAGTACTTC
TRBV7-9	-	few	TRBJ2-2	CASSLAGTAFDTGELFF	TGTGCCAGCAGCTTAGCCGGGACTGCCTTCGACACCGGGGAGCTGTTTTTT
TRBV7-9	-	few	TRBJ2-7	CASSRGPAGYEQYF	TGTGCCAGCAGCCGGGGACCGGCGGGCTACGAGCAGTACTTC
TRBV12-1	-	many	TRBJ1-1	CASSFGGAEAFF	TGTGCCAGCAGCTTTGGAGGGGCTGAAGCTTTCTTT
TRBV5-1	-	-	TRBJ1-2	CASSLVSYGYTF	TGCGCCAGCAGCTTGGTCAGCTATGGCTACACCTTC
TRBV12-3/TRBV12-4	-	many	TRBJ1-4	CASSLDRELFF	TGTGCCAGCAGTTTAGACAGGGAACTGTTTTTT
TRBV12-3/TRBV12-4	-	many	TRBJ1-5	CASSLGTHQPQHF	TGTGCCAGCAGTTTGGGTACCCATCAGCCCCAGCATTTT
TRBV3-1	-	-	TRBJ2-1	CASSQEGDCSYNEQFF	TGTGCCAGCAGCCAAGAAGGGGACTGCTCCTACAATGAGCAGTTCTTC
TRBV2	-	many	TRBJ2-7	CASSDDLYEQYF	TGTGCCAGCAGTGATGACCTCTACGAGCAGTACTTC
TRBV6-1	TRBD2	-	TRBJ2-7	CASSDGTSGITYEQYF	TGTGCCAGCAGTGACGGGACTAGCGGGATAACCTACGAGCAGTACTTC
TRBV7-9	-	many	TRBJ2-3	CASSSHGSSTDTQYF	TGTGCCAGCAGCTCTCATGGGTCCAGCACAGATACGCAGTATTTT
TRBV10-3	TRBD2	many	TRBJ2-5	CAISERLAAQETQYF	TGTGCCATCAGTGAGCGCCTAGCGGCTCAAGAGACCCAGTACTTC
TRBV20-1	-	-	TRBJ1-1	CSARGGPGAEAFF	TGCAGTGCTAGAGGCGGGCCGGGGGCGGAAGCTTTCTTT
TRBV20-1	-	many	TRBJ2-3	CSARRAFIGTDTQYF	TGCAGTGCTAGACGGGCCTTCATCGGCACAGATACGCAGTATTTT
TRBV20-1	TRBD2	many	TRBJ2-1	CSARTPGGEPYNEQFF	TGCAGTGCTAGGACACCCGGGGGGGAGCCCTACAATGAGCAGTTCTTC
TRBV4-1	-	-	TRBJ1-2	CASSQGTAYTF	TGCGCCAGCAGCCAAGGGACAGCCTACACCTTC
TRBV10-3	-	few	TRBJ2-3	CAARDTLSTDTQYF	TGTGCCGCCAGGGACACCCTCTCCACAGATACGCAGTATTTT
TRBV29-1	-	many	TRBJ1-2	CSVELQGYGYTF	TGCAGCGTTGAGCTACAGGGATATGGCTACACCTTC
TRBV11-2	TRBD2	many	TRBJ2-7	CASSATSAGSYEQYF	TGTGCCAGCAGCGCAACTAGCGCAGGATCCTACGAGCAGTACTTC
TRBV9	-	many	TRBJ1-1	CASSPRGRTEAFF	TGTGCCAGCAGCCCTAGGGGGAGGACTGAAGCTTTCTTT
TRBV7-6	-	-	TRBJ2-2	CASSLVLGQINTGELFF	TGTGCCAGCAGCTTAGTTTTAGGACAGATAAACACCGGGGAGCTGTTTTTT
TRBV24-1	-	many	TRBJ2-1	CATSDLGGLGNEQFF	TGTGCCACCAGTGATTTGGGGGGGTTGGGCAATGAGCAGTTCTTC
TRBV10-3	TRBD1	many	TRBJ2-7	CAISGTAYEQYF	TGTGCCATTTCCGGGACAGCCTACGAGCAGTACTTC
TRBV4-3	TRBD1	many	TRBJ2-7	CASSLGTGGPYEQYF	TGCGCCAGCAGCCTCGGGACAGGGGGGCCCTACGAGCAGTACTTC
TRBV20-1	-	few	TRBJ2-1	CSARPPGGLSYNEQFF	TGCAGTGCTAGACCCCCAGGCGGACTCTCCTACAATGAGCAGTTCTTC
TRBV4-1	-	many	TRBJ1-6	CASSQDLGSSSYNSPLHF	TGCGCCAGCAGCCAAGATCTTGGCTCGAGCTCCTATAATTCACCCCTCCACTTT
TRBV20-1	-	many	TRBJ2-5	CSAAQGKETQYF	TGCAGTGCTGCCCAGGGAAAAGAGACCCAGTACTTC
TRBV19	TRBD2	many	TRBJ2-7	CASSIEWGRAGVVQYF	TGTGCCAGTAGTATAGAATGGGGAAGAGCGGGAGTGGTGCAGTACTTC
TRBV7-6	TRBD2	many	TRBJ2-3	CASSPGLAGALGADTQYF	TGTGCCAGCAGCCCTGGACTAGCGGGAGCCTTGGGAGCAGATACGCAGTATTTT
TRBV6-4	-	few	TRBJ2-2	CASSEPPGHHTGELFF	TGTGCCAGCAGTGAGCCTCCGGGACACCACACCGGGGAGCTGTTTTTT
TRBV7-2	TRBD2	few	TRBJ2-3	CASSLGPSGADTQYF	TGTGCCAGCAGCTTAGGACCTAGCGGGGCAGATACGCAGTATTTT
TRBV12-3/TRBV12-4	TRBD1	many	TRBJ1-2	CASSRDRQNYGYTF	TGTGCCAGCAGCCGGGACAGGCAAAACTATGGCTACACCTTC
TRBV6-2/TRBV6-3	TRBD2	many	TRBJ2-3	CASSNSGRLDTQYF	TGTGCCAGCAGCAATAGCGGGAGACTTGATACGCAGTATTTT
TRBV5-1	TRBD1	many	TRBJ2-1	CASSQGQGVFNEQFF	TGCGCCAGCAGCCAGGGACAGGGGGTTTTCAATGAGCAGTTCTTC
TRBV19	-	-	TRBJ2-2	CASRKLVANTGELFF	TGTGCCAGTCGGAAACTGGTCGCGAACACCGGGGAGCTGTTTTTT
TRBV20-1	-	few	TRBJ2-7	CSARGMGGGAHEQYF	TGCAGTGCTAGAGGGATGGGAGGGGGGGCCCACGAGCAGTACTTC
TRBV28	TRBD1	many	TRBJ1-2	CASYRGGYGYTF	TGTGCCAGCTACAGGGGTGGCTATGGCTACACCTTC
TRBV5-6	-	many	TRBJ2-2	CASSLDFYTGELFF	TGTGCCAGCAGCTTGGACTTTTACACCGGGGAGCTGTTTTTT
TRBV7-6	-	few	TRBJ1-4	CASSPDIPAWKEKLFF	TGTGCCAGCAGCCCAGACATCCCCGCCTGGAAGGAAAAACTGTTTTTT
TRBV29-1	-	-	TRBJ1-2	CSVEITSGYTF	TGCAGCGTTGAAATTACCAGTGGCTACACCTTC
TRBV20-1	TRBD2	many	TRBJ2-3	CSAREGLAGGADTQYF	TGCAGTGCTAGAGAAGGACTAGCGGGAGGTGCAGATACGCAGTATTTT
TRBV4-2	TRBD2	-	TRBJ2-3	CASSLGLAGARRTDTQYF	TGTGCCAGCAGCCTTGGACTAGCGGGGGCCCGGCGCACAGATACGCAGTATTTT
TRBV7-2	TRBD2	-	TRBJ2-5	CASSPSGTPQETQYF	TGTGCCAGCAGCCCTAGCGGCACCCCCCAAGAGACCCAGTACTTC
TRBV4-3	-	many	TRBJ2-5	CASSQIVGRDRETQYF	TGCGCCAGCAGCCAAATCGTCGGCAGGGATAGAGAGACCCAGTACTTC